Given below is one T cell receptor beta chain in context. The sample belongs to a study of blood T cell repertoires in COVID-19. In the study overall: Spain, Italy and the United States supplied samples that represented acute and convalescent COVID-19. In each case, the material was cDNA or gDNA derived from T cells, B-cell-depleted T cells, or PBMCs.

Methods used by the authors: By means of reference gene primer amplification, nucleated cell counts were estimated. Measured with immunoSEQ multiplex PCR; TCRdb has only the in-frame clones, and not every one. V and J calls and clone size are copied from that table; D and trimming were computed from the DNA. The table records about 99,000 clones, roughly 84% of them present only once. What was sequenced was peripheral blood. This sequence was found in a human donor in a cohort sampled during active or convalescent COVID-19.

This chain's CDR3 is CAIISGDNEKLFF. CDR3 DNA: TGTGCCATCATTTCCGGGGATAATGAAAAACTGTTTTTT. This chain links TRBV10-3 with TRBJ1-4; D gene unclear. This CDR3 comprises 13 residues. CDR1 ENHRY and CDR2 SYGVKD come from the germline V gene. With 7 bases removed from V and 4 bases from J, the gap between germline ends came to 10 bases.